What follows are 7 T cell receptor beta chains derived from one specimen sequenced in a study of CD8 T cells in Susac syndrome. cDNA came from around 0.54 to 1 ug RNA primed by random hexamers. TCRdb reprocessed the immunoSEQ multiplex PCR reads via MiXCR and lists one record per CDR3 protein. The sample includes 250,000 to 300,000 distinct CDR3 sequences, almost 85% of them seen just once. Sequenced input: CD8+ T cells from PBMCs. Receptors originate from a human donor with multiple sclerosis.

This chain connects TRBV11-2 to TRBJ2-1; 15 bases fit TRBD2. In germline, CDR1 is SGHAT, CDR2 FQNNGV. V shed 5 bases and J 7 bases; nucleotides not matched to a gene: 6. The CDR3 loop spans 16 amino acids. This CDR3 is CASSGRTSGRANEQFF. For the CDR3, the DNA is TGTGCCAGCAGCGGCCGGACTAGCGGGAGGGCGAATGAGCAGTTCTTC.

The chain uses TRBV4-1 and TRBJ2-1; 11 bases fit TRBD1. The CDR3 consists of 15 residues. Losses at the gene ends were 6 bases for V and 7 bases for J; bases not matched to a gene: 8. The germline V gene encodes CDR1 MGHRA and CDR2 YSYEKL. For the CDR3, the DNA is TGCGCCAGCAGAATGGCGGGACAGGGGGTAAATGAGCAGTTCTTC. Translated, it gives CASRMAGQGVNEQFF.

This clonotype was observed a few times. V and J are TRBV13 and TRBJ2-5, with TRBD2 matching 7 bases. Trimming took 0 bases from V and 6 from J; bases not matched to a gene: 4. This CDR3 is built from 14 residues. CDR1 is PRHDT and CDR2 is FYEKMQ in the germline V gene (reference sequence). The CDR3 loop is CASSLGGGRKTQYF. The DNA of the CDR3 is TGTGCCAGCAGCTTAGGAGGCGGGAGAAAGACCCAGTACTTC.

Only a few counts were recorded for this clonotype. The V and J genes are TRBV6-6 and TRBJ2-1; 10 nucleotides align to TRBD2. The CDR3 has 15 amino acids. V lost 6 bases to trimming and J lost 6 bases; unmatched junction nucleotides: 8. From germline, CDR1 is MNHNY and CDR2 SVGAGI (reference sequence). The CDR3 nucleotides are TGTGCCAGCAGCTCCAGCGGGAGGGCAACCAATGAGCAGTTCTTC. It codes for CASSSSGRATNEQFF.

This chain connects TRBV5-6 to TRBJ2-5; D is uncertain. The CDR3 loop spans 14 amino acids. Germline values: CDR1 SGHDT, CDR2 YYEEEE. V was cut by 1 base and J by 4 bases, with 11 bases left in between. The CDR3 spells CASSLPVQGETQYF. CDR3 in DNA: TGTGCCAGCAGCTTGCCCGTCCAAGGAGAGACCCAGTACTTC.

This clonotype was seen just once. The gene calls are TRBV4-1 and TRBJ2-5; 8 bases match TRBD2. Germline lookup yields CDR1 MGHRA and CDR2 YSYEKL. The ends lost 2 bases at V and 0 bases at J; junction bases unmatched: 2. The CDR3 is 15 amino acids. The CDR3 DNA follows: TGCGCCAGCAGCCAATCGGGGGGGGACCAAGAGACCCAGTACTTC. Protein: CASSQSGGDQETQYF.

The chain couples TRBV11-2 to TRBJ2-7; D possibly corresponds to TRBD1 (6 bases). The CDR3 loop spans 14 amino acids. In germline, CDR1 is SGHAT, CDR2 FQNNGV. The V and J ends lost 1 base and 3 bases respectively, with 10 bases between them. The CDR3: CASSLARGYYEQYF. The DNA for the CDR3 is TGTGCCAGCAGCTTAGCCAGGGGTTACTACGAGCAGTACTTC.